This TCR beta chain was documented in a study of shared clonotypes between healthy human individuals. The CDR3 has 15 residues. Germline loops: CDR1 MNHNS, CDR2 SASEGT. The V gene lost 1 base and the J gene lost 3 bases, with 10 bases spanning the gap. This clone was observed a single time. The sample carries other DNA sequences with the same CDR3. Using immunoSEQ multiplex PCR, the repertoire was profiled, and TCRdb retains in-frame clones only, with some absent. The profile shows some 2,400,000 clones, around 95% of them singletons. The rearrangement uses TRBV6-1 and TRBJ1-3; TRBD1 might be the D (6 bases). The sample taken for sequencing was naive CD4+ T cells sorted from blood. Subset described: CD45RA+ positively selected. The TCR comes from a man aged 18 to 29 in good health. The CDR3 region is CASSEGGASGNTIYF. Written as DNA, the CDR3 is TGTGCCAGCAGTGAAGGGGGGGCTAGTGGAAACACCATATATTTT.